These T cell receptor beta chains were read from a single sample in a study of brain T cells in children with intractable seizures. Only in-frame clones appear in the TCRdb table, and some are missing; sequencing was by immunoSEQ multiplex PCR. The sample yields about 340,000 clones, over 90% seen once. The sequences come from peripheral blood, collected less than 6 months after surgery. The receptors were gathered from a boy in the first two years of life with tuberous sclerosis and intractable seizures. The CDR3 runs from the conserved cysteine through the conserved F or W. The D gene is left open where the match is weak. Only some rows state a clone size, as once, few, many or a class for expanded clones.

v_call	j_call	d_call	clone_size	cdr3_nt	cdr3_aa
TRBV7-2	TRBJ2-3	TRBD2	NA	TGTGCCAGCAGCTTATGGTTGGAAGCGGGAATCACAGATACGCAGTATTTT	CASSLWLEAGITDTQYF
TRBV11-2	TRBJ1-2	NA	NA	TGTGCCAGCAGCTTAAGCGGCGGCCCTGTGGGCTACACCTTC	CASSLSGGPVGYTF
TRBV11-3	TRBJ2-1	NA	few	TGTGCCAGCAGCTTTTCCGATAATGAGCAGTTCTTC	CASSFSDNEQFF
TRBV9	TRBJ2-6	TRBD1	once	TGTGCCAGCAGCGTAGAACTGGGACAGGGACCTGGGGCCAACGTCCTGACTTTC	CASSVELGQGPGANVLTF
TRBV6-6	TRBJ1-6	TRBD1	NA	TGTGCCAGCAGTCTGCAGGGGACAGGGATTAGGTCCTATAATTCACCCCTCCACTTT	CASSLQGTGIRSYNSPLHF
TRBV11-2	TRBJ2-5	NA	NA	TGTGCCAGCAGCTTAGCGCCTGGGGAGACCCAGTACTTC	CASSLAPGETQYF
TRBV6-5	TRBJ2-1	NA	NA	TGTGCCAGCAGTTACTCTACGGGTGAGCAGTTCTTC	CASSYSTGEQFF
TRBV21-1	TRBJ1-1	NA	NA	TGTGCCAGCAGCAAATTCCGGGGCACTGAAGCTTTCTTT	CASSKFRGTEAFF
TRBV6-5	TRBJ2-3	TRBD2	NA	TGTGCCAGCAGTTACACTAGCGGGGGCACAGATACGCAGTATTTT	CASSYTSGGTDTQYF
TRBV12-5	TRBJ2-7	TRBD1	NA	TGTGCTAGTGGTTTGGTGGTAACAGGGGGCTCAAGCGAGCAGTACTTC	CASGLVVTGGSSEQYF
TRBV11-2	TRBJ2-7	NA	NA	TGTGCCAGCAGCTCAGGGCTCCATATCTACGAGCAGTACTTC	CASSSGLHIYEQYF
TRBV12-1	TRBJ2-4	NA	NA	TGTGCCAGCAGCGGTTACAGGTATGCCCAAATTCAGTACTTC	CASSGYRYAQIQYF
TRBV7-2	TRBJ1-3	NA	NA	TGTGCCAGCAGCTTAGGAGGGAATCTAGAAAACACCATATATTTT	CASSLGGNLENTIYF
TRBV29-1	TRBJ2-1	NA	once	TGCAGCGTTGCACTTAGCTCCTACAATGAGCAGTTCTTC	CSVALSSYNEQFF
TRBV7-2	TRBJ2-1	NA	NA	TGTGCCAGCACCTACAGGGGACTAGGGACTGAGCAGTTCTTC	CASTYRGLGTEQFF
TRBV7-3	TRBJ2-3	TRBD2	NA	TGTGCCAGCAGCTGGACTAGCGGGAGCACAGATACGCAGTATTTT	CASSWTSGSTDTQYF
TRBV19	TRBJ2-1	NA	NA	TGTGCCAGTAGTATTATGGTAGCTCGCTCCTACAATGAGCAGTTCTTC	CASSIMVARSYNEQFF
TRBV28	TRBJ2-1	TRBD2	NA	TGTGCCAGCAGTTTTCTATGGGAGGGTACCTACAATGAGCAGTTCTTC	CASSFLWEGTYNEQFF
TRBV5-8	TRBJ2-1	TRBD1	NA	TGTGCCAGCAGCGTCGACAGGGTTTCCTACAATGAGCAGTTCTTC	CASSVDRVSYNEQFF
TRBV5-4	TRBJ2-3	NA	NA	TGTGCCAGCAGAAGTTTACGCACAGATACGCAGTATTTT	CASRSLRTDTQYF
TRBV15	TRBJ2-2	NA	NA	TGTGCCACCAGCAGATCAGGGTCGACCGGGGAGCTGTTTTTT	CATSRSGSTGELFF
TRBV19	TRBJ2-3	TRBD2	NA	TGTGCCAGTAGCAAGCGGGGGGTCACAGATACGCAGTATTTT	CASSKRGVTDTQYF
TRBV18	TRBJ2-3	NA	NA	TGTGCCAGCTCACCCGGCGGGAGCACAGATACGCAGTATTTT	CASSPGGSTDTQYF
TRBV11-2	TRBJ2-1	TRBD2	NA	TGTGCCAGCAGCTTAGGGGAGGGGTTGTCCTACAATGAGCAGTTCTTC	CASSLGEGLSYNEQFF
TRBV7-3	TRBJ2-2	TRBD1	NA	TGTGCCAGCAGCTTAGGGCGCCCGGGACAGGGGATGTCCGGGGAGCTGTTTTTT	CASSLGRPGQGMSGELFF
TRBV5-1	TRBJ2-7	NA	once	TGCGCCAGCAGCACCGGACAGTACGAGCAGTACTTC	CASSTGQYEQYF
TRBV18	TRBJ1-5	TRBD1	NA	TGTGCCAGCTCACCACGACAGGGAAGGGATCAGCCCCAGCATTTT	CASSPRQGRDQPQHF
TRBV11-3	TRBJ2-3	NA	NA	TGTGCCAGCAGCCTCGGTGGTACTAGCTTCACAGATACGCAGTATTTT	CASSLGGTSFTDTQYF
TRBV19	TRBJ1-1	NA	NA	TGTGCCAGTAGTATAGCGACAGGCAACACTGAAGCTTTCTTT	CASSIATGNTEAFF
TRBV7-9	TRBJ2-3	TRBD1	NA	TGTGCCAGCAGCTTAGGGACAGGGTCCACAGATACGCAGTATTTT	CASSLGTGSTDTQYF
TRBV7-2	TRBJ2-7	NA	NA	TGTGCCAGCAGCTTAGGACAGGACTACGAGCAGTACTTC	CASSLGQDYEQYF
TRBV7-3	TRBJ2-1	NA	NA	TGTGCCAGCAGCCCGTACCGGGAGAGCAATGAGCAGTTCTTC	CASSPYRESNEQFF
TRBV2	TRBJ2-3	NA	NA	TGTGCCAGCAGGCCCCGTAGGGGTTTCACAGATACGCAGTATTTT	CASRPRRGFTDTQYF
TRBV9	TRBJ1-5	NA	NA	TGTGCCAGCAGCGTTGACACCTATCAGCCCCAGCATTTT	CASSVDTYQPQHF
TRBV6-5	TRBJ1-3	NA	NA	TGTGCCAGCAGTACCCAGGACTCTGGAAACACCATATATTTT	CASSTQDSGNTIYF
TRBV2	TRBJ1-1	NA	NA	TGTGCCAGCAGTGTCGAAGGGGTTAACACTGAAGCTTTCTTT	CASSVEGVNTEAFF